The text below deals with one T cell receptor (beta chain). The entry originates in a study of blood T cell repertoires in COVID-19. Study as a whole: T cells, B-cell-depleted T cells, or PBMCs supplied cDNA or gDNA.

With 5 bases clipped from V and 4 bases from J, the junction kept 7 bases outside the gene matches. This CDR3 has 15 residues. Germline V gene data show CDR1 as SGHNT and CDR2 as YYREEE (reference sequence). The data were produced by immunoSEQ multiplex PCR, yet TCRdb's version contains in-frame clones alone and is incomplete. This sample yields about 230,000 clones, of which about nine tenths are seen a single time; approximately 10% belongs to the top ten. The receptor's source is a man aged 50 to 59 with COVID-19, enrolled during active disease. Sequenced input: peripheral blood. The J gene is TRBJ2-1, the V gene TRBV5-4, with 9 bases lining up with TRBD2. The CDR3 protein is CASSSLAGQYNEQFF. The CDR3 DNA sequence: TGTGCCAGCAGTAGCCTAGCGGGGCAATACAATGAGCAGTTCTTC.